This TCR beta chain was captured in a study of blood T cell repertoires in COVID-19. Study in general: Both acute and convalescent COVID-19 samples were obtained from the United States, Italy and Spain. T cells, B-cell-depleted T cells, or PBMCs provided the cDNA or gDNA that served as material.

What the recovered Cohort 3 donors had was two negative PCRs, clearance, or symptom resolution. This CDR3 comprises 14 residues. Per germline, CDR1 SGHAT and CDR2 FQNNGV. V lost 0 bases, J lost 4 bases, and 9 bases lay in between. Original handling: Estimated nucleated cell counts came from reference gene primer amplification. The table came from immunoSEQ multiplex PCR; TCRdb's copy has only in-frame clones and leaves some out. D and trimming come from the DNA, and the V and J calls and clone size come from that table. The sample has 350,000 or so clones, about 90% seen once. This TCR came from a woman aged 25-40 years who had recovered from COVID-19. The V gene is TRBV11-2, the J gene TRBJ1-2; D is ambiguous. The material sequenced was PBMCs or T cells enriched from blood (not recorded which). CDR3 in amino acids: CASSLDQRFYGYTF. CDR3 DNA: TGTGCCAGCAGCTTAGATCAGCGGTTCTATGGCTACACCTTC.